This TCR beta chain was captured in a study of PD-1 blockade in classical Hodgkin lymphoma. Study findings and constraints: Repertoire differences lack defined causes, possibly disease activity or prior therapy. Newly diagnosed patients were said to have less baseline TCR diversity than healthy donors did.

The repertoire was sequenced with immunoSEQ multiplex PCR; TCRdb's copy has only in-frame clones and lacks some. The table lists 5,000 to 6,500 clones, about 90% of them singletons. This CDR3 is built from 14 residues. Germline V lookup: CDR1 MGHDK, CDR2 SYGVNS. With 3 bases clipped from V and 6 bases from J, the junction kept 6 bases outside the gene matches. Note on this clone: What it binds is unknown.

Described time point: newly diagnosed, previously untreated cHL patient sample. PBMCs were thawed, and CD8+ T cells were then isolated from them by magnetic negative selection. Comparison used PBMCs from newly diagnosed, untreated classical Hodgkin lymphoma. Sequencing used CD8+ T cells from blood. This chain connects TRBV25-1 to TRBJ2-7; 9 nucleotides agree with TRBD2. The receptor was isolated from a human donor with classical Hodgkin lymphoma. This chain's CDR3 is CASSEGGRDCEQYF. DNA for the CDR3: TGTGCCAGCAGTGAGGGCGGGAGGGACTGCGAGCAGTACTTC.